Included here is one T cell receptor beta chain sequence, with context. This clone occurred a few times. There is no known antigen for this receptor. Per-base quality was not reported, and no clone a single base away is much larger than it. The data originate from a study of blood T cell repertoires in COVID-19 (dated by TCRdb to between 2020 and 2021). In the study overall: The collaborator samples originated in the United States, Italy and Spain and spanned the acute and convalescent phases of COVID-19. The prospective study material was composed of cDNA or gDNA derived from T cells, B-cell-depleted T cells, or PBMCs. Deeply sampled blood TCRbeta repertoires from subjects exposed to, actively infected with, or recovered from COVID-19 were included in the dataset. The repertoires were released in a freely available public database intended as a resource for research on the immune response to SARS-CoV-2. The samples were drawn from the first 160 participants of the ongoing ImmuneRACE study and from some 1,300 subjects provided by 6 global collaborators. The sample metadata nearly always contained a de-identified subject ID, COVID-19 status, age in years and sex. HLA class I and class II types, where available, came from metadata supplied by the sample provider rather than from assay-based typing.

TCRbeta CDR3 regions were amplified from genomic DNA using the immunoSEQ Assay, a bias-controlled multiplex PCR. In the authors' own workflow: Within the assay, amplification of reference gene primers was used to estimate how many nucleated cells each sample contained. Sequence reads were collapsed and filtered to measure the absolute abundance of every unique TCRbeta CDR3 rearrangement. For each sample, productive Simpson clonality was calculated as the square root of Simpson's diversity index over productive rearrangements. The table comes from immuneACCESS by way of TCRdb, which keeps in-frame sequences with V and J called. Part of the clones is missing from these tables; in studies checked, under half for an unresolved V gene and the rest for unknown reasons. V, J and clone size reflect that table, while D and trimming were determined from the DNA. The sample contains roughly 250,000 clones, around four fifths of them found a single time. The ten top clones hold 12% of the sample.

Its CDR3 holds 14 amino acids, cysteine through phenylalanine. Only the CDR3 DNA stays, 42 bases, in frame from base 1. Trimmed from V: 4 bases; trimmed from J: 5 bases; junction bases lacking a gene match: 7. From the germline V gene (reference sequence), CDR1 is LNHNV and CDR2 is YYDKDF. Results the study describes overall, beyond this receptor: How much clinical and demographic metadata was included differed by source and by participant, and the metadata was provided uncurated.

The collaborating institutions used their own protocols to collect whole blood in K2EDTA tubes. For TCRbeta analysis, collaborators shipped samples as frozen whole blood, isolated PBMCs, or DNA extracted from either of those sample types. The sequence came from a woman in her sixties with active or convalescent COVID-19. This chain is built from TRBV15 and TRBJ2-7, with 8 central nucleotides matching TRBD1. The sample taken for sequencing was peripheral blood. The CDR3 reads CATSTRTGFNEQYF. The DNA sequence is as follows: TGTGCCACCAGCACCCGGACAGGGTTCAACGAGCAGTACTTC.